Each of the 19 T cell receptor beta chains below was sequenced from the same sample in a study of shared clonotypes between healthy human individuals. The assay was immunoSEQ multiplex PCR, and TCRdb's table has in-frame clones only and misses some. The sample consists of hundreds of thousands of clones, 60% to 80% of them appearing once. The sequencing sample was made of memory CD4+ T cells sorted from blood. The subset denotes: CD45RA-negative fraction. These TCRs come from a woman aged 25 to 39 in good health.

The gene calls are TRBV7-9 and TRBJ2-5; D is perhaps TRBD1 or TRBD2 (6 bases each). V was trimmed by 3 bases and J by 1 base, leaving 12 bases between them. CDR1 and CDR2 from the germline V gene are SEHNR and FQNEAQ (reference sequence). The CDR3 loop spans 15 amino acids. CDR3 bases: TGTGCCAGCAGCTTCGTTGGGGGGCCCCAAGAGACCCAGTACTTC. Protein: CASSFVGGPQETQYF. The whole variable domain, remainder taken from reference TRBV7-9 and TRBJ2-5, is DTGVSQNPRHKITKRGQNVTFRCDPISEHNRLYWYRQTLGQGPEFLTYFQNEAQLEKSRLLSDRFSAERPKGSFSTLEIQRTEQGDSAMYLCASSFVGGPQETQYFGPGTRLLVL.

The V call is TRBV4-2, the J call TRBJ2-1; unclear D gene. The CDR3 consists of 18 residues. The germline V gene has CDR1 LGHNA and CDR2 YNFKEQ. Trimming stripped 1 base from V and 0 bases from J, with 16 bases between. This CDR3 is CASSQGSLALSSYNEQFF. The CDR3, as DNA: TGTGCCAGCAGCCAAGGGTCCCTGGCGTTGAGCTCCTACAATGAGCAGTTCTTC.

V is TRBV14 and J is TRBJ2-3; tentatively, D is TRBD1 or TRBD2 (5 bases each). This CDR3 is built from 15 residues. V lost 4 bases to trimming and J lost 2 bases, with 13 bases between them. CDR1 SGHDN and CDR2 FVKESK come from the germline V gene. The CDR3 DNA is TGTGCCAGCAGCCCTCATGGGACCCTCACAGATACGCAGTATTTT. Its protein product is CASSPHGTLTDTQYF.

The table lists this clone with a count of one. V usage is TRBV10-1 and J usage is TRBJ2-2; tentative D call: TRBD1 (5 bases). Germline V lookup: CDR1 WNHNN, CDR2 SYGVQD (reference sequence). The CDR3 totals 14 residues. Trimming took off 10 bases at V and 6 bases at J, with 18 bases between the two ends. In DNA, the CDR3 is TGCGCCACCCAGGGAAGTCGAATGTCCGGGGAGCTGTTTTTT. Protein product: CATQGSRMSGELFF.

The V gene is TRBV5-1, the J gene TRBJ2-1; 12 bases are shared with TRBD2. CDR1 SGHRS and CDR2 YFSETQ come from the germline V gene. The J segment lost 8 bases and the V segment lost 7 bases, leaving 7 bases of the junction unmatched. There are 14 residues in the CDR3. CDR3 region: CASRLAGAIYEQFF. The CDR3, as DNA: TGCGCCAGCCGACTAGCGGGAGCGATCTATGAGCAGTTCTTC.

This clone was recorded a few times. The chain employs TRBV28 and TRBJ2-7, with D possibly being TRBD1 or TRBD2 (5 bases each). The CDR3 spans 16 residues. V was shortened by 6 bases and J by 4 bases, with 22 bases between the two germline ends. Germline CDR1 MDHEN, CDR2 SYDVKM. CDR3 bases: TGTGCCAGCAGGCAATCGTTGGGACCGCGGACTTACGAGCAGTACTTC. Amino acids: CASRQSLGPRTYEQYF.

This chain joins TRBV7-9 and TRBJ1-4, with D possibly TRBD1 on 6 matching bases. The CDR3 totals 13 residues. V lost 8 bases to trimming and J lost 7 bases, with 14 bases between them. In germline, CDR1 is SEHNR, CDR2 FQNEAQ (reference sequence). CDR3: CASARGAREKLFF. CDR3 DNA: TGTGCCAGCGCAAGGGGGGCGCGTGAAAAACTGTTTTTT.

A few counts support this clone. The J gene is TRBJ1-4, the V gene TRBV5-1, with 9 bases identical to TRBD1. Germline assignment: CDR1 SGHRS and CDR2 YFSETQ. The CDR3 has 14 amino acids. After removal of 4 bases from V and 4 bases from J, the junction contained 2 bases not matched to a gene. The CDR3 here is CASSRTGVNEKLFF. Here the CDR3 DNA reads TGCGCCAGCAGCCGGACAGGGGTTAATGAAAAACTGTTTTTT.

V gene TRBV6-5 combines with J gene TRBJ1-1; D is unresolved. V was cut by 0 bases and J by 2 bases, with 7 bases left in between. This CDR3 contains 14 residues. Looked up from germline, CDR1 is MNHEY and CDR2 is SVGAGI. The DNA for the CDR3 is TGTGCCAGCAGTTACTCGCGGATAAACACTGAAGCTTTCTTT. Translated: CASSYSRINTEAFF.

This clone was seen a few times. Other DNA sequences from this sample encode an identical CDR3 as well. The CDR3 DNA is TGTGCCAGTAGTAGGGACAGGGCCTACGAGCAGTACTTC. It encodes CASSRDRAYEQYF. The gene calls are TRBV19 and TRBJ2-7, with TRBD1 matching 9 bases. Unmatched junction bases numbered 0, after V lost 4 bases and J lost 2 bases. Germline assignment: CDR1 LNHDA and CDR2 SQIVND (reference sequence). The CDR3 sequence is 13 residues long.

The chain is built from TRBV7-8 and TRBJ2-2; possible D gene TRBD2, 7 bases. The CDR3 totals 15 residues. V lost 5 bases and J 7 bases, leaving 17 bases between the germline ends. Germline V lookup: CDR1 SGHVS, CDR2 FQNEAQ. The CDR3 sequence is CASSPRGGAGGELFF. In nucleotides, the CDR3 is TGTGCCAGCAGCCCGAGGGGGGGCGCGGGCGGGGAGCTGTTTTTT.

The V gene is TRBV6-5, the J gene TRBJ2-1; TRBD1 agrees at 9 bases. CDR1 MNHEY and CDR2 SVGAGI come from the germline V gene. This CDR3 has 15 residues. The trim removed 4 bases at V and 11 bases at J, leaving 12 bases unmatched. CDR3 coding DNA: TGTGCCAGCAGTTTCGGGACAGGGCAAATAGATAAGCAGTTCTTC. Amino acid sequence: CASSFGTGQIDKQFF.

The chain combines TRBV28 with TRBJ2-5; TRBD2 matches 9 bases. V gave up 6 bases and J gave up 5 bases; unmatched junction bases: 7. This CDR3 comprises 14 residues. Germline assignment: CDR1 MDHEN and CDR2 SYDVKM. CDR3 region: CASRDSGSGETQYF. DNA for the CDR3: TGTGCCAGCAGGGATAGCGGGAGCGGGGAGACCCAGTACTTC.

The chain employs TRBV5-1 and TRBJ1-1; 7 nucleotides line up with TRBD1. Losses at the gene ends were 3 bases for V and 2 bases for J; bases not matched to a gene: 10. Germline assignment: CDR1 SGHRS and CDR2 YFSETQ. The length of the CDR3 is 16 residues. CDR3 DNA sequence: TGCGCCAGCAGCTCGCCTTACAGGGGTGGTAACACTGAAGCTTTCTTT. Protein: CASSSPYRGGNTEAFF.

The CDR3 DNA reads TGTGCCAGCTCACCAGGGCCTGATCAAGAGACCCAGTACTTC. This gives the protein CASSPGPDQETQYF. This rearrangement joins TRBV18 to TRBJ2-5; D is undetermined. V lost 2 bases and J 2 bases, leaving 9 bases between the germline ends. This CDR3 spans 14 amino acids. The V gene's germline CDR1 is KGHSH and CDR2 LQKENI.

The rearrangement joins TRBV18 to TRBJ2-1, with 9 nucleotides matching TRBD1. The CDR3 loop spans 14 amino acids. Germline V gene data show CDR1 as KGHSH and CDR2 as LQKENI. The V segment lost 3 bases and the J segment 10 bases; nucleotides outside the gene matches: 7. CDR3 amino acids: CASSPATGGEEQFF. The CDR3 DNA follows: TGTGCCAGCTCACCGGCGACAGGGGGGGAAGAGCAGTTCTTC.

The J gene is TRBJ1-5, the V gene TRBV6-1, with TRBD1 matching 8 bases. The CDR3 length is 13 residues. In germline, CDR1 is MNHNS, CDR2 SASEGT. V shed 2 bases and J 6 bases; nucleotides not matched to a gene: 0. The CDR3 sequence is CASSEQGAQPQHF. The CDR3 nucleotides are TGTGCCAGCAGTGAACAGGGGGCTCAGCCCCAGCATTTT.

The gene calls are TRBV7-9 and TRBJ2-1; 9 bases are a match to TRBD2. CDR1 is SEHNR and CDR2 is FQNEAQ in the germline V gene (reference sequence). This CDR3 has 18 residues. With 10 bases clipped from V and 0 bases from J, the junction kept 16 bases outside the gene matches. The DNA for the CDR3 is TGTGCCAACTCTACAGCGGGAGGACTCCCTCCCTCCTACAATGAGCAGTTCTTC. Encoded protein: CANSTAGGLPPSYNEQFF. Based on the CDR3 plus reference TRBV7-9 and TRBJ2-1, the full variable domain is DTGVSQNPRHKITKRGQNVTFRCDPISEHNRLYWYRQTLGQGPEFLTYFQNEAQLEKSRLLSDRFSAERPKGSFSTLEIQRTEQGDSAMYLCANSTAGGLPPSYNEQFFGPGTRLTVL.

The rearrangement links TRBV6-1 to TRBJ2-5; D is perhaps TRBD1 (6 bases). V lost 9 bases and J 0 bases, leaving 11 bases between the germline ends. The germline CDR1 and CDR2 sequences are MNHNS and SASEGT. CDR3 length: 13 residues. The CDR3 loop is CASHSGDQETQYF. Written as DNA, the CDR3 is TGTGCCAGTCACTCAGGGGACCAAGAGACCCAGTACTTC.